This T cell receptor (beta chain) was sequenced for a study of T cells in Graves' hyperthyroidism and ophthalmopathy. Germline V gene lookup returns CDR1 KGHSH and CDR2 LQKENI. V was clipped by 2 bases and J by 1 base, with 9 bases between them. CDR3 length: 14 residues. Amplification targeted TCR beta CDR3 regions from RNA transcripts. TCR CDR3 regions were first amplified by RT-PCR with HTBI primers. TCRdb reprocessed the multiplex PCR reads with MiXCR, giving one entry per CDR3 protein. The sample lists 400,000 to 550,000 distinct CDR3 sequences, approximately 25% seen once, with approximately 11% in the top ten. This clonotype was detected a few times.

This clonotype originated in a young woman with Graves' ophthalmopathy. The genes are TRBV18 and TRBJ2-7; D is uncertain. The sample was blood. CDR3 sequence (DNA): TGTGCCAGCTCACCAAGTCAGCCGTCCTACGAGCAGTACTTC. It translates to CASSPSQPSYEQYF.